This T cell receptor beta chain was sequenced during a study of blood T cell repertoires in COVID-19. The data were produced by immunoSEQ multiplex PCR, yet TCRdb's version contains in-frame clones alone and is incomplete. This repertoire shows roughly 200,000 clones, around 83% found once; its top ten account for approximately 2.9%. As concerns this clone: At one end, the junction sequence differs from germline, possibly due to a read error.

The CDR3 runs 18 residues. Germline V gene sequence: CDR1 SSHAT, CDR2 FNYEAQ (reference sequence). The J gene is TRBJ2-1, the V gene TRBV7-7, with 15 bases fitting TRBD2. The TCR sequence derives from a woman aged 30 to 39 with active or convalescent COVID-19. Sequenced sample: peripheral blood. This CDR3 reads CASSPGTSGRLSYNEQFF. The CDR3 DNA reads TGTGCTAGCAGCCCCGGGACTAGCGGGAGGCTCTCCTACAATGAGCAGTTCTTC.